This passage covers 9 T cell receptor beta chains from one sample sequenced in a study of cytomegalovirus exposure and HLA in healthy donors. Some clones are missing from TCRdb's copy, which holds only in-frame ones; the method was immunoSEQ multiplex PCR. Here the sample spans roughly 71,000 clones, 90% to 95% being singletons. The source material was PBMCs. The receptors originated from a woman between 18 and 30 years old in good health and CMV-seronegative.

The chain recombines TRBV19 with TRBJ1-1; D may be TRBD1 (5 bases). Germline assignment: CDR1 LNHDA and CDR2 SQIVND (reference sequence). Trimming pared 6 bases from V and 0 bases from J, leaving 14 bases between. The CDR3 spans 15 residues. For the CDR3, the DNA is TGTGCCAGTAGGCTGGGGCAGTTCATGAACACTGAAGCTTTCTTT. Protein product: CASRLGQFMNTEAFF.

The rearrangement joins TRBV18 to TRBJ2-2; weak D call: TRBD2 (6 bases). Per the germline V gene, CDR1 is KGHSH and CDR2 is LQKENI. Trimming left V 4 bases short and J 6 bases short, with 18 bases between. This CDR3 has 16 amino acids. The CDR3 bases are TGTGCCAGCTCACTGCCGGGACTCCAACGAGCCGGGGAGCTGTTTTTT. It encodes CASSLPGLQRAGELFF.

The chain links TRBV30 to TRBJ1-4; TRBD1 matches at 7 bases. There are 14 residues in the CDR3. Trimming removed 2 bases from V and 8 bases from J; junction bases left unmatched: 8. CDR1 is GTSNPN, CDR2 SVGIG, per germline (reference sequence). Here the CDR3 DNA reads TGTGCCTGGAGTCCCCTGACAGGGAGGGAAAAACTGTTTTTT. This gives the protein CAWSPLTGREKLFF.

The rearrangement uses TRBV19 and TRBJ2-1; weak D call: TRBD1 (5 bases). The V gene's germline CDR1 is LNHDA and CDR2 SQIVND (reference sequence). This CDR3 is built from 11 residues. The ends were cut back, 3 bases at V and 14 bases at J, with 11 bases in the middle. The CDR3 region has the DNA TGTGCCAGTAGTATTTTGACAGAGAAGTTCTTC. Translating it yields CASSILTEKFF.

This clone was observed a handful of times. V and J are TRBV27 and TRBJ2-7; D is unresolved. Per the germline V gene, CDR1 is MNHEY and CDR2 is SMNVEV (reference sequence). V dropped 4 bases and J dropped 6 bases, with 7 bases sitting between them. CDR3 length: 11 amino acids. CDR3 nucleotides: TGTGCCAGCAGTTCAACGGGCGAGCAGTACTTC. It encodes CASSSTGEQYF.

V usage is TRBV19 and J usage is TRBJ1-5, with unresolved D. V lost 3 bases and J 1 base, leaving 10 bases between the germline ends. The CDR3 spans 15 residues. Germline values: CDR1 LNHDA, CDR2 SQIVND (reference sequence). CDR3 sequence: CASSIPGISNQPQHF. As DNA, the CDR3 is TGTGCCAGTAGTATTCCCGGGATCAGCAATCAGCCCCAGCATTTT.

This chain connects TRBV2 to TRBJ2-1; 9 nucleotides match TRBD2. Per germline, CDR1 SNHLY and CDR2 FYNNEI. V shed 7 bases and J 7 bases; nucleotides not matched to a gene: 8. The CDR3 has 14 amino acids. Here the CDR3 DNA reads TGTGCCAGCATTCTAGCGGGGATGCGGAATGAGCAGTTCTTC. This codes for CASILAGMRNEQFF. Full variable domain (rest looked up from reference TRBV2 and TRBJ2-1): EPEVTQTPSHQVTQMGQEVILRCVPISNHLYFYWYRQILGQKVEFLVSFYNNEISEKSEIFDDQFSVERPDGSNFTLKIRSTKLEDSAMYFCASILAGMRNEQFFGPGTRLTVL.

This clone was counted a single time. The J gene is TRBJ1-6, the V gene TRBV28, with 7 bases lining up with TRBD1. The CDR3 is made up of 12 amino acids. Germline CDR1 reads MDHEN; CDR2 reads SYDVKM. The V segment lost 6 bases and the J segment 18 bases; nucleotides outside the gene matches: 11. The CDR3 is CASSTYRGGGHF. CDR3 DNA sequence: TGTGCCAGCAGCACCTACAGGGGCGGAGGCCACTTT.

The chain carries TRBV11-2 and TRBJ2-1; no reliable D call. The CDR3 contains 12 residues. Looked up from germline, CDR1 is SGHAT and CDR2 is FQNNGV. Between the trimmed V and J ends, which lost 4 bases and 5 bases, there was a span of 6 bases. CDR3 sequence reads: CASSYSNNEQFF. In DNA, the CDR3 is TGTGCCAGCAGCTATTCAAACAATGAGCAGTTCTTC.